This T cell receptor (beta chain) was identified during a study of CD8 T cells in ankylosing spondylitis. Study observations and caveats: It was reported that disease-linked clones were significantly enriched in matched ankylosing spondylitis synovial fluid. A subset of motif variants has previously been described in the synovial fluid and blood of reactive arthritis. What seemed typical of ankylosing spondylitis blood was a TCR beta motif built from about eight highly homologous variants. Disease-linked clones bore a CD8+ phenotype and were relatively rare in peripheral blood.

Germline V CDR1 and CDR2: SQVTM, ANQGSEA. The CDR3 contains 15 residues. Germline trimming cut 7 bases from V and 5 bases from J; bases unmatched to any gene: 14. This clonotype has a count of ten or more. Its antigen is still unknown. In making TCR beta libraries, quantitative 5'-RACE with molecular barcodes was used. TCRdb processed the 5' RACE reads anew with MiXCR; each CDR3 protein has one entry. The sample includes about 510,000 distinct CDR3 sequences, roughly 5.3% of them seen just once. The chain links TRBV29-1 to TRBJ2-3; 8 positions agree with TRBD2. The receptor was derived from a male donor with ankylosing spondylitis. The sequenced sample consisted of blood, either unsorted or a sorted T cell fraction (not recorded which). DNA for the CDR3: TGCAGCGCACACCTTGGGTCAGCGGGAGAAGATACGCAGTATTTT. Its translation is CSAHLGSAGEDTQYF.